The sequence of this T cell receptor beta chain was determined in a study of technical replicates of blood from a few donors. Clones were sequenced by immunoSEQ multiplex PCR, and TCRdb holds only the in-frame ones, with some missing. The repertoire holds some 60,000 clones, with 80% to 90% as singletons. Germline lookup yields CDR1 SGHVS and CDR2 FQNEAQ. This CDR3 has 15 amino acids. The V end was cut by 2 bases, the J end by 6 bases, with 14 bases between. The chain joins TRBV7-8 to TRBJ2-1, with a weak D call TRBD2 (6 bases). This TCR came from a human donor in good health. Some clones in this sample may be carry-over from other donors' samples. Sequencing was carried out using PBMCs. The CDR3 sequence: CASSLFPGEFNEQFF. Here the CDR3 DNA reads TGTGCCAGCAGCTTATTCCCGGGGGAATTCAATGAGCAGTTCTTC.